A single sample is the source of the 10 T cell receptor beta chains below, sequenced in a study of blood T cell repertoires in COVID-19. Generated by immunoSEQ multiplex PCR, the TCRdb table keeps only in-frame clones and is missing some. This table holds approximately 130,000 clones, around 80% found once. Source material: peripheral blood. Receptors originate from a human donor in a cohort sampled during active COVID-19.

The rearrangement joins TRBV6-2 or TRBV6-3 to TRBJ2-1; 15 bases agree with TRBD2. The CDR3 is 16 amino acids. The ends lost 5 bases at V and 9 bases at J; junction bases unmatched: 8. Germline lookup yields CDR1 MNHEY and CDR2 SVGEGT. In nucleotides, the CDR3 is TGTGCCAGCAGTCACGGACTAGCGGGGGGGTTTCTTGAGCAGTTCTTC. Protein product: CASSHGLAGGFLEQFF.

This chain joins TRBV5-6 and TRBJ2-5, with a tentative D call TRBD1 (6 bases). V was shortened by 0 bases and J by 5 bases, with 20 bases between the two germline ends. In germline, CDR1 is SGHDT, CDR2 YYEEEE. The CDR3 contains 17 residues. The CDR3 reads CASSLAGGRGQGETQYF. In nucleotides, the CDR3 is TGTGCCAGCAGCTTGGCCGGTGGCAGGGGCCAGGGGGAGACCCAGTACTTC.

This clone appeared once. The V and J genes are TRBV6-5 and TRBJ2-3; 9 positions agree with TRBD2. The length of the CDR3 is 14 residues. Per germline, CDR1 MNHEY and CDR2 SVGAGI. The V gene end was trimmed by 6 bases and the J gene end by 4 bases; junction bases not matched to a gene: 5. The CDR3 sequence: CASRHGTSPDTQYF. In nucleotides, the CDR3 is TGTGCCAGCAGACACGGGACTAGCCCAGATACGCAGTATTTT.

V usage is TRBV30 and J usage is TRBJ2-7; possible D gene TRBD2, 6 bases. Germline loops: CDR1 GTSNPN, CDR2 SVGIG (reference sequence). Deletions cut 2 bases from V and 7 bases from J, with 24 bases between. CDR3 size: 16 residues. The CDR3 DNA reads TGTGCCTGGAGTACATCTTGGGACTCCCTCCGGCTGGAGCAGTACTTC. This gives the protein CAWSTSWDSLRLEQYF.

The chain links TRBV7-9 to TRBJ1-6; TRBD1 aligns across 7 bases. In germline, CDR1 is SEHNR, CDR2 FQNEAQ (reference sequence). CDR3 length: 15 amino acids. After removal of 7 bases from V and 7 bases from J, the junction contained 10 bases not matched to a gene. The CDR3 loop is CASTPLRQGNSPLHF. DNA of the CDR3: TGTGCCAGCACCCCGCTCAGACAGGGCAATTCACCCCTCCACTTT.

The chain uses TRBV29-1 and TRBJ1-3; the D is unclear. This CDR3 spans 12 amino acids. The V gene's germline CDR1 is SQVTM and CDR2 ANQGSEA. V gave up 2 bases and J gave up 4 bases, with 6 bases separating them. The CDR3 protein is CSVETQGNTIYF. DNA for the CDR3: TGCAGCGTTGAAACACAGGGAAACACCATATATTTT. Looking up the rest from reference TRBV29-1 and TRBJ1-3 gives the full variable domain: SAVISQKPSRDICQRGTSLTIQCQVDSQVTMMFWYRQQPGQSLTLIATANQGSEATYESGFVIDKFPISRPNLTFSTLTVSNMSPEDSSIYLCSVETQGNTIYFGEGSWLTVV.

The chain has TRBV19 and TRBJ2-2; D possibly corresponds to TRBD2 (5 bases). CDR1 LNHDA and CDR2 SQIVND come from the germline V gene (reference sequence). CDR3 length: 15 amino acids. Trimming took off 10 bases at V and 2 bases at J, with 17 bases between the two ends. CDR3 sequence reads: CATKEEESNTGELFF. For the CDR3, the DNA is TGTGCCACCAAGGAGGAGGAATCTAACACCGGGGAGCTGTTTTTT. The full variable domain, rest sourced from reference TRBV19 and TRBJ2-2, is DGGITQSPKYLFRKEGQNVTLSCEQNLNHDAMYWYRQDPGQGLRLIYYSQIVNDFQKGDIAEGYSVSREKKESFPLTVTSAQKNPTAFYLCATKEEESNTGELFFGEGSRLTVL.

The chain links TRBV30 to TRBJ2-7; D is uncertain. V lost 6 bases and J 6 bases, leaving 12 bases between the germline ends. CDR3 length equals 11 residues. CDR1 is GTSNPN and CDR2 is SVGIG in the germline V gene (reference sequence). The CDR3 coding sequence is TGTGCCTGCGACCAGGTTGGCGAGCAGTACTTC. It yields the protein CACDQVGEQYF.

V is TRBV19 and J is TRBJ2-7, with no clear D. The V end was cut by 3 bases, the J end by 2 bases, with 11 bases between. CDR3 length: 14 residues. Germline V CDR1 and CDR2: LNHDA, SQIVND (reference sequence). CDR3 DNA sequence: TGTGCCAGTAGTATCCACAGTTCGACCTACGAGCAGTACTTC. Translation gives CASSIHSSTYEQYF. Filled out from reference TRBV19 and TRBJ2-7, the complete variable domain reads DGGITQSPKYLFRKEGQNVTLSCEQNLNHDAMYWYRQDPGQGLRLIYYSQIVNDFQKGDIAEGYSVSREKKESFPLTVTSAQKNPTAFYLCASSIHSSTYEQYFGPGTRLTVT.

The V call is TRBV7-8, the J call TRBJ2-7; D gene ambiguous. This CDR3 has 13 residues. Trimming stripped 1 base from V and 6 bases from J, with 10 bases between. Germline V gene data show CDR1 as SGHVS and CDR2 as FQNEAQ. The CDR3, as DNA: TGTGCCAGCAGCTTAGTAGAGGAAGGCGAGCAGTACTTC. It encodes CASSLVEEGEQYF.